One T cell receptor (beta chain) is described in this entry. The protocol was immunoSEQ multiplex PCR, while the TCRdb copy is restricted to in-frame clones and leaves out a portion. Of over 850,000 clones listed, 78% are singletons. In germline, CDR1 is SGHKS, CDR2 YYEKEE (reference sequence). The V gene lost 1 base and the J gene lost 5 bases, with 10 bases spanning the gap. The CDR3 consists of 13 residues. This entry comes from a study of shared clonotypes between healthy human individuals. The J gene is TRBJ2-7, the V gene TRBV5-5, with D possibly TRBD2 on 5 matching bases. Sequencing was performed on memory CD4+ T cells from PBMCs. Subset reported: CD45RA-negative fraction. The source is a man between 18 and 29 years old in good health. Some clones in this sample may be carry-over from other donors' samples. The CDR3 loop is CASSLYVGDEQYF. The CDR3 DNA follows: TGTGCCAGCAGCTTGTACGTCGGGGACGAGCAGTACTTC.